Following are 14 T cell receptor beta chains from one sample sequenced in a study of CD8 T cells in ankylosing spondylitis. TCRdb re-called the 5' RACE reads with MiXCR, one entry per CDR3 protein. This table holds 200,000 to 250,000 distinct CDR3 sequences, roughly 25% found once. Sequenced: blood, either unsorted or a sorted T cell fraction (not recorded which). These receptors were obtained from a male donor with ankylosing spondylitis or in good health (not recorded which).

The genes are TRBV20-1 and TRBJ2-3; D not resolved. The CDR3 consists of 17 residues. Germline-derived CDR1 and CDR2 are DFQATT and SNEGSKA (reference sequence). V shed 1 base and J shed 0 bases, with 17 bases lying between them. The DNA of the CDR3 is TGCAGTGCTAGAGCCCCCGGGTCCAGCCCTAGCACAGATACGCAGTATTTT. It encodes CSARAPGSSPSTDTQYF.

This clonotype was seen repeatedly, ten times or more. The chain links TRBV5-1 to TRBJ1-6; maybe TRBD1 (6 bases). The CDR3 loop spans 16 amino acids. V lost 0 bases, J lost 5 bases, and 12 bases lay in between. The germline CDR1 and CDR2 sequences are SGHRS and YFSETQ. The CDR3 coding sequence is TGCGCCAGCAGCTTGGGGACCGGGACAAATAATTCACCCCTCCACTTT. This codes for CASSLGTGTNNSPLHF.

V is TRBV20-1 and J is TRBJ2-5; D is undetermined. Trimming removed 5 bases from V and 1 base from J, with 8 bases in between. Germline V lookup: CDR1 DFQATT, CDR2 SNEGSKA (reference sequence). The CDR3 loop spans 12 amino acids. For the CDR3, the DNA is TGCAGTGCTGGGCCCGGCCAAGAGACCCAGTACTTC. Its translation is CSAGPGQETQYF.

In its sample, this clonotype was seen many times. This chain uses TRBV20-1 with TRBJ2-1; TRBD1 matches 8 bases. The CDR3 has 15 amino acids. V trimming: 4 bases; J trimming: 4 bases; junction bases outside the gene matches: 9. CDR1 DFQATT and CDR2 SNEGSKA come from the germline V gene (reference sequence). The CDR3 DNA reads as TGCAGTGCTACCGACGACAGGGGCCCTTACAATGAGCAGTTCTTC. Amino acid sequence: CSATDDRGPYNEQFF.

Concerning this clonotype: Since a much larger clone is just one base distant, this may be a read error. This chain connects TRBV5-6 to TRBJ1-4, with 7 bases lining up with TRBD1. Germline CDR1 SGHDT, CDR2 YYEEEE. The CDR3 is 15 amino acids. V trimming: 3 bases; J trimming: 9 bases; junction bases outside the gene matches: 11. In nucleotides, the CDR3 is TGTGCCAGCAGCTCACAGGGACAGCCGAATAAAAAACTGTTTTTT. Translated, it gives CASSSQGQPNKKLFF.

The chain joins TRBV13 to TRBJ1-1; 9 nucleotides match TRBD1. Germline assignment: CDR1 PRHDT and CDR2 FYEKMQ (reference sequence). V lost 5 bases and J lost 2; bases outside the gene matches: 9. The CDR3 runs 16 residues. The CDR3 nucleotides are TGTGCCAGCAGCAGAACCGGGACAGGGACCAACACTGAAGCTTTCTTT. Residues: CASSRTGTGTNTEAFF.

This clonotype was observed at least ten times. The V call is TRBV12-3 or TRBV12-4, the J call TRBJ1-1, with 10 bases lining up with TRBD1. With V trimmed by 5 bases and J by 4 bases, 4 bases remained unmatched. The CDR3 is 14 residues long. CDR3 sequence (DNA): TGTGCCAGCAGTCCGACAGGGGGCTTCACTGAAGCTTTCTTT. Translating gives CASSPTGGFTEAFF.

This clonotype was recorded at least ten times. The chain links TRBV25-1 to TRBJ2-5; D ambiguous. V dropped 6 bases and J dropped 6 bases, with 8 bases sitting between them. The CDR3 is 11 amino acids. Germline V lookup: CDR1 MGHDK, CDR2 SYGVNS. This CDR3 is CASSEQQTQYF. The DNA of the CDR3 is TGTGCCAGCAGCGAACAACAGACCCAGTACTTC.

This clonotype was seen repeatedly, ten times or more. The rearrangement joins TRBV29-1 to TRBJ2-1; D is perhaps TRBD2 (5 bases). V was shortened by 5 bases and J by 5 bases, with 22 bases between the two germline ends. The CDR3 consists of 16 residues. From germline, CDR1 is SQVTM and CDR2 ANQGSEA. The CDR3 DNA reads as TGCAGCGTTCGGGCCCTCTTATCGGGATACGACAATGAGCAGTTCTTC. It translates to CSVRALLSGYDNEQFF.

Details on this clonotype: Given a much more abundant clone one base away, this may be a read error. This is likely a read error, given that the CDR3 carries no conserved phenylalanine or tryptophan at its end. The chain combines TRBV12-3 or TRBV12-4 with TRBJ2-1; 8 bases align to TRBD1. The CDR3 contains 15 residues. V lost 6 bases to trimming and J lost 6 bases; unmatched junction nucleotides: 10. CDR3 nucleotides: TGTGCCAGCAGGACGGACAGGGCAAAATTCAATGAGCAGTTCTCC. The encoded protein is CASRTDRAKFNEQFS.

This clonotype came up many times. This chain joins TRBV7-6 and TRBJ2-5; maybe TRBD2 (5 bases). Trimming stripped 1 base from V and 5 bases from J, with 17 bases between. The CDR3 runs to 16 residues. Germline values: CDR1 SGHVS, CDR2 FNYEAQ. This chain's CDR3 is CASSLVAGLGGETQYF. The CDR3, as DNA: TGTGCCAGCAGCTTAGTCGCGGGCCTCGGCGGGGAGACCCAGTACTTC.

Note on this clonotype: Its ends do not fully match the called genes, so a read error is possible. The chain joins TRBV29-1 to TRBJ2-5; 7 bases match TRBD2. The V gene's germline CDR1 is SQVTM and CDR2 ANQGSEA. This CDR3 region has 13 residues. CDR3 DNA sequence: TGCACCGTTGTTGTGGGGGGGGAAGAGACCCAGTACTTC. Translated: CTVVVGGEETQYF.

In this sample, this clonotype turned up many times. The chain joins TRBV2 to TRBJ2-5; 7 nucleotides match TRBD1. CDR1 is SNHLY and CDR2 is FYNNEI in the germline V gene. The CDR3 totals 16 residues. The V segment lost 4 bases and the J segment 1 base; nucleotides outside the gene matches: 9. CDR3 in amino acids: CASSASRGTAQETQYF. The CDR3 nucleotides read TGTGCCAGCAGTGCCAGCCGAGGGACAGCCCAAGAGACCCAGTACTTC.

This clonotype was detected a few times. This chain uses TRBV20-1 with TRBJ1-5, with 9 bases lining up with TRBD1. The CDR3 spans 14 residues. The germline gives CDR1 DFQATT, CDR2 SNEGSKA (reference sequence). Germline trimming cut 3 bases from V and 2 bases from J; bases unmatched to any gene: 2. In DNA form, the CDR3 reads TGCAGTGCTAGCCGGACAGGGGGCAATCAGCCCCAGCATTTT. Translating gives CSASRTGGNQPQHF.